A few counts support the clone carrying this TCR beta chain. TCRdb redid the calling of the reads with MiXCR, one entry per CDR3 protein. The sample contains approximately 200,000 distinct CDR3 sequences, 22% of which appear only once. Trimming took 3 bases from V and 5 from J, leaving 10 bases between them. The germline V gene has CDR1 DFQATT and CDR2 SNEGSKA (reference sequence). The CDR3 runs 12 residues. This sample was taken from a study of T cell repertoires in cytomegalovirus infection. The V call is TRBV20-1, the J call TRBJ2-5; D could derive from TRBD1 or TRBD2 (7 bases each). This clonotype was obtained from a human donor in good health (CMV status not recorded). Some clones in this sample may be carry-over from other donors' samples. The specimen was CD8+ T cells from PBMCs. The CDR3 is CSASQGGETQYF. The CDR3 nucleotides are TGCAGTGCTAGTCAGGGGGGGGAGACCCAGTACTTC.